Shown below are 19 T cell receptor beta chains from a single sample sequenced in a study of T cell responses to AZD1222 COVID-19 vaccine. Sequencing used immunoSEQ multiplex PCR; TCRdb keeps in-frame clones, though not all of them. Of 130,000 or so clones in the sample, 80% to 95% are singletons; the top ten hold more than 3.5%. The sequenced sample was peripheral blood, obtained 28 days after the second dose of the MenACWY control vaccine. The source of these receptors is an adult who received the MenACWY meningococcal vaccine as a control.

This clone is a singleton in its sample. The chain is built from TRBV5-1 and TRBJ2-7, with TRBD2 identical over 11 bases. Germline loops: CDR1 SGHRS, CDR2 YFSETQ. V lost 2 bases, J lost 4 bases, and 5 bases stayed unmatched. This CDR3 has 15 amino acids. DNA for the CDR3: TGCGCCAGCAGCTTCACTAGCGGGAGAAATTACGAGCAGTACTTC. Its protein product is CASSFTSGRNYEQYF.

V gene TRBV11-2 combines with J gene TRBJ1-5; unclear D gene. Germline CDR1 is SGHAT and CDR2 is FQNNGV. V was trimmed by 3 bases and J by 4 bases, leaving 16 bases between them. The CDR3 extends over 16 amino acids. The CDR3 nucleotides are TGTGCCAGCAGCTTCTCAGGAAGAGGGAGAAATCAGCCCCAGCATTTT. Protein product: CASSFSGRGRNQPQHF.

The chain joins TRBV21-1 to TRBJ2-1; the table's D call, TRBD2, has no DNA check behind it. TRBV21-1 represents a pseudogene. This CDR3 contains 20 residues. The DNA of the CDR3 is TGTGCCAGCAGCCCGGGGCCTCTGACTAGCGGGGACAACTCCTACAATGAGCAGTTCTTC. Translation gives CASSPGPLTSGDNSYNEQFF.

The chain recombines TRBV19 with TRBJ1-6, with D possibly being TRBD1 (6 bases). The CDR3 extends over 14 amino acids. V gave up 7 bases and J gave up 7 bases, with 14 bases separating them. Germline V gives CDR1 LNHDA, CDR2 SQIVND (reference sequence). CDR3 protein: CASTRLQGNSPLHF. The CDR3 DNA reads TGTGCCAGTACTCGGCTCCAGGGGAATTCACCCCTCCACTTT.

This chain connects TRBV28 to TRBJ1-5; 8 bases line up with TRBD1. V was clipped by 6 bases and J by 3 bases; unmatched bases: 7. The length of the CDR3 is 15 residues. Germline-derived CDR1 and CDR2 are MDHEN and SYDVKM. The CDR3 DNA follows: TGTGCCAGCAGGCCACAGGGGGGGTCCAATCAGCCCCAGCATTTT. Encoded protein: CASRPQGGSNQPQHF.

The chain links TRBV2 to TRBJ1-4; possible D gene TRBD1, 5 bases. The CDR3 has 14 amino acids. V lost 0 bases and J 10 bases, leaving 12 bases between the germline ends. Germline V gene sequence: CDR1 SNHLY, CDR2 FYNNEI. The CDR3 region has the DNA TGTGCCAGCAGTGAAGCTCCAGGGACGGTAAAACTGTTTTTT. Encoded protein: CASSEAPGTVKLFF.

This chain uses TRBV30 with TRBJ2-1, with D tentatively TRBD1 (5 bases). From germline, CDR1 is GTSNPN and CDR2 SVGIG (reference sequence). Trimming shortened V by 2 bases and J by 7 bases, and 6 bases separated the two germline ends. The CDR3 is made up of 11 amino acids. The CDR3 sequence: CAWSPGNEQFF. CDR3 nucleotides: TGTGCCTGGAGTCCAGGGAATGAGCAGTTCTTC.

The V gene is TRBV3-1 (or the pseudogene TRBV3-2), the J gene TRBJ2-1, with 8 bases identical to TRBD1. CDR1 LGHDT and CDR2 YNNKEL come from the germline V gene (reference sequence). V shed 3 bases, J shed 10 bases, and the junction held 11 bases outside the gene matches. The CDR3 consists of 15 residues. The CDR3 coding sequence is TGTGCCAGCAGCCAGACACCGGGACAGGAGGACGAGCAGTTCTTC. Amino acids: CASSQTPGQEDEQFF.

The gene calls are TRBV27 and TRBJ2-3; D gene uncertain. Germline loops: CDR1 MNHEY, CDR2 SMNVEV (reference sequence). V was pared by 3 bases and J by 0 bases, with 4 bases between. The CDR3 runs 13 residues. The CDR3 loop is CASSFLSTDTQYF. CDR3 coding DNA: TGTGCCAGCAGTTTCCTAAGCACAGATACGCAGTATTTT.

The V call is TRBV9, the J call TRBJ1-3; D gene ambiguous. This CDR3 region has 14 residues. The germline CDR1 and CDR2 sequences are SGDLS and YYNGEE. The ends were cut back, 0 bases at V and 4 bases at J, with 8 bases in the middle. The CDR3 coding sequence is TGTGCCAGCAGCGTAGGGGAGGTCGGAAACACCATATATTTT. Translating gives CASSVGEVGNTIYF. Full variable domain (remainder filled in from reference TRBV9 and TRBJ1-3): DSGVTQTPKHLITATGQRVTLRCSPRSGDLSVYWYQQSLDQGLQFLIQYYNGEERAKGNILERFSAQQFPDLHSELNLSSLELGDSALYFCASSVGEVGNTIYFGEGSWLTVV.

Here the CDR3 DNA reads TGTGCCAGCAGCCAAATGGGGGAAGGCACCATATATTTT. Amino acids: CASSQMGEGTIYF. This chain links TRBV3-1 (or the pseudogene TRBV3-2) with TRBJ1-3; maybe TRBD1 (5 bases). The CDR3 is made up of 13 amino acids. Germline-derived CDR1 and CDR2 are LGHDT and YNNKEL (reference sequence). V shed 2 bases and J shed 9 bases, with 11 bases lying between them.

This chain links TRBV5-4 with TRBJ2-2; 9 nucleotides match TRBD2. The CDR3 covers 18 residues. The V and J ends lost 0 bases and 4 bases, in that order; junction bases with no gene match: 10. Germline V gene lookup returns CDR1 SGHNT and CDR2 YYREEE (reference sequence). As DNA, the CDR3 is TGTGCCAGCAGCTTGGAGGCACTAGCGGGCGTGGGCACCGGGGAGCTGTTTTTT. It codes for CASSLEALAGVGTGELFF.

The chain has TRBV10-3 and TRBJ2-7, with 12 positions matching TRBD2. After removal of 3 bases from V and 4 bases from J, the junction contained 4 bases not matched to a gene. CDR3 length: 15 amino acids. Germline V gives CDR1 ENHRY, CDR2 SYGVKD. As DNA, the CDR3 is TGTGCCATCAGTGACTTGGGACTAGCGGGTTACGAGCAGTACGTC. It is translated as CAISDLGLAGYEQYV.

The chain joins TRBV7-8 to TRBJ1-6; 12 bases are shared with TRBD1. Germline-derived CDR1 and CDR2 are SGHVS and FQNEAQ. The CDR3 runs 20 residues. Unmatched junction bases numbered 10, after V lost 4 bases and J lost 0 bases. The CDR3 DNA is TGTGCCAGCAGCTACTCCTCGGGACAGGGGGCTGTCTCCTATAATTCACCCCTCCACTTT. Amino acid sequence: CASSYSSGQGAVSYNSPLHF.

V gene TRBV5-1 combines with J gene TRBJ2-1, with a weak D call TRBD1 (6 bases). CDR3 length equals 18 residues. CDR1 is SGHRS and CDR2 is YFSETQ in the germline V gene. Trimming took off 3 bases at V and 0 bases at J, with 19 bases between the two ends. The CDR3 loop reads CASSSDRQEINSYNEQFF. In DNA form, the CDR3 reads TGCGCCAGCAGCTCAGACCGACAGGAAATAAACTCCTACAATGAGCAGTTCTTC.

V gene TRBV9 combines with J gene TRBJ1-5; unclear D gene. Trimming shortened V by 0 bases and J by 0 bases, and 7 bases separated the two germline ends. CDR1 SGDLS and CDR2 YYNGEE come from the germline V gene. This CDR3 contains 15 residues. DNA for the CDR3: TGTGCCAGCAGCGTAGCGGACGGTAGCAATCAGCCCCAGCATTTT. Protein product: CASSVADGSNQPQHF.

This chain links TRBV4-1 with TRBJ2-1; 7 nucleotides agree with TRBD1. CDR1 and CDR2 (germline): MGHRA, YSYEKL. CDR3 length equals 14 residues. Germline trimming cut 2 bases from V and 4 bases from J; bases unmatched to any gene: 2. CDR3 coding DNA: TGCGCCAGCAGCCAAACGGGACAGTACAATGAGCAGTTCTTC. Its protein is CASSQTGQYNEQFF.

The chain has TRBV7-8 and TRBJ1-1; D not certain. With 4 bases removed from V and 0 bases from J, the gap between germline ends came to 9 bases. Germline CDR1 reads SGHVS; CDR2 reads FQNEAQ. The CDR3 spans 14 residues. CDR3 bases: TGTGCCAGCAGCTCTGTCATCATGAACACTGAAGCTTTCTTT. Its translation is CASSSVIMNTEAFF.

The chain carries TRBV27 and TRBJ2-5, with 9 bases lining up with TRBD2. The CDR3 sequence is 16 residues long. After removal of 4 bases from V and 5 bases from J, the junction contained 11 bases not matched to a gene. CDR1 is MNHEY, CDR2 SMNVEV, per germline (reference sequence). This CDR3 reads CASSSTPGTSFETQYF. CDR3 in DNA: TGTGCCAGCAGTTCAACCCCCGGGACTAGCTTCGAGACCCAGTACTTC.